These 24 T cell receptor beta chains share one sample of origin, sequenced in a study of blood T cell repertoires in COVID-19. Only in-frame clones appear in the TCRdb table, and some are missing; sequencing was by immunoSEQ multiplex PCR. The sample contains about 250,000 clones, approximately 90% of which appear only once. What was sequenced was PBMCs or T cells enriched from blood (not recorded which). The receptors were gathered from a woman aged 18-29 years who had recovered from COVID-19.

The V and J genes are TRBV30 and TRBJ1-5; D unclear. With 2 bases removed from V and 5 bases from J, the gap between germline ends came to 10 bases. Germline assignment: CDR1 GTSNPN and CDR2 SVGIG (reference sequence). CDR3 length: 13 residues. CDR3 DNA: TGTGCCTGGAGTCGCGGGAGTCATCAGCCCCAGCATTTT. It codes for CAWSRGSHQPQHF.

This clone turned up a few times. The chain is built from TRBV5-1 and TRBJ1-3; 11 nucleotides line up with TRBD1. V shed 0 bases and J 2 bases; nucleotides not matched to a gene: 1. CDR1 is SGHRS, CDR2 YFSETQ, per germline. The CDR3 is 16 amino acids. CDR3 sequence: CASSLAGQGAGNTIYF. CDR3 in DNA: TGCGCCAGCAGCTTGGCGGGACAGGGGGCTGGAAACACCATATATTTT.

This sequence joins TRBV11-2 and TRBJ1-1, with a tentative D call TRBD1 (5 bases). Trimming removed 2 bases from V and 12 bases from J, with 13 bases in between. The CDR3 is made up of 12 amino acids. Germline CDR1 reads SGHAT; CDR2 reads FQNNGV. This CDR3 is CASSLRAQGSFF. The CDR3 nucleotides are TGTGCCAGCAGCTTACGGGCCCAGGGATCTTTCTTT.

DNA for the CDR3: TGTGCCAGCAAGCTAGGGACAGGACTCACAGATACGCAGTATTTT. This sequence encodes CASKLGTGLTDTQYF. This chain uses TRBV7-3 with TRBJ2-3, with 8 positions matching TRBD1. The germline V gene encodes CDR1 SGHTA and CDR2 FQGTGA. V was clipped by 7 bases and J by 2 bases; unmatched bases: 8. The CDR3 runs 15 residues. Based on the CDR3 plus reference TRBV7-3 and TRBJ2-3, the full variable domain is GAGVSQTPSNKVTEKGKYVELRCDPISGHTALYWYRQSLGQGPEFLIYFQGTGAADDSGLPNDRFFAVRPEGSVSTLKIQRTERGDSAVYLCASKLGTGLTDTQYFGPGTRLTVL.

CDR3 in amino acids: CASRSWTSGGPDTQYF. As DNA, the CDR3 is TGTGCCAGCAGGAGTTGGACTAGCGGGGGGCCAGATACGCAGTATTTT. This sequence joins TRBV27 and TRBJ2-3, with 14 bases fitting TRBD2. J gave up 4 bases and V 6 bases, and 6 bases lay outside the gene matches. The CDR3 has 16 residues. Germline values: CDR1 MNHEY, CDR2 SMNVEV (reference sequence).

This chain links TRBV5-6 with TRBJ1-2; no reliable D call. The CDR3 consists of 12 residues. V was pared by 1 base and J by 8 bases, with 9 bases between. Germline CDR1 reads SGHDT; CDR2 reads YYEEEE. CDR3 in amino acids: CASSLTGVGYTF. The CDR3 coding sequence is TGTGCCAGCAGCTTGACCGGGGTCGGCTACACCTTC.

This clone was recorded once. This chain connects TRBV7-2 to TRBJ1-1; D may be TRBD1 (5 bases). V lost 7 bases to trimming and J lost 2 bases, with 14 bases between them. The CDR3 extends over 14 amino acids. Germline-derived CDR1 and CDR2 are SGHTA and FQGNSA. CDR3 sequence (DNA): TGTGCCAGCATCGTAGGGGCAGAAAACACTGAAGCTTTCTTT. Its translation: CASIVGAENTEAFF.

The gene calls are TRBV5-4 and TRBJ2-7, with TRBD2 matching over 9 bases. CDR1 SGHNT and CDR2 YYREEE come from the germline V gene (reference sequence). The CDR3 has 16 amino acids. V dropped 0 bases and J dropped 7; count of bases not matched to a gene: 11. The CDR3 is CASSLGLGQAGGEQYF. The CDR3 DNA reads TGTGCCAGCAGCTTGGGCCTGGGGCAGGCGGGGGGGGAGCAGTACTTC.

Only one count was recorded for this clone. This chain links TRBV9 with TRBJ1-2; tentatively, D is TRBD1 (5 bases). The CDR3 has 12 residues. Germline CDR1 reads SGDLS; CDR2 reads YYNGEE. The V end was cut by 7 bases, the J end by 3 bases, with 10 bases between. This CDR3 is CASRRGDYGYTF. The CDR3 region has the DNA TGTGCCAGCCGGAGGGGCGACTATGGCTACACCTTC.

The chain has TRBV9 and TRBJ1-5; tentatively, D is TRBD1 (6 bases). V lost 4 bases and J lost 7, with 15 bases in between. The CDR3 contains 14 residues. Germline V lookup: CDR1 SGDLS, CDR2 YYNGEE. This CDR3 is CASSLTGTGQPQHF. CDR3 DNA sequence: TGTGCCAGCAGCCTTACAGGGACGGGGCAGCCCCAGCATTTT. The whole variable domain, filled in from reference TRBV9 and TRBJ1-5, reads DSGVTQTPKHLITATGQRVTLRCSPRSGDLSVYWYQQSLDQGLQFLIQYYNGEERAKGNILERFSAQQFPDLHSELNLSSLELGDSALYFCASSLTGTGQPQHFGDGTRLSIL.

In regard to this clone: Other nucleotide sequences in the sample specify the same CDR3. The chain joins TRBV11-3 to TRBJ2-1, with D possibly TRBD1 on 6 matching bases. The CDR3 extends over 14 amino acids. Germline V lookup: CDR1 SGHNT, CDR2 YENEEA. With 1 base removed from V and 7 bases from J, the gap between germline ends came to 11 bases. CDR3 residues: CASSLAGRGNEQFF. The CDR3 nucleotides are TGTGCCAGCAGCTTAGCTGGCAGGGGAAATGAGCAGTTCTTC.

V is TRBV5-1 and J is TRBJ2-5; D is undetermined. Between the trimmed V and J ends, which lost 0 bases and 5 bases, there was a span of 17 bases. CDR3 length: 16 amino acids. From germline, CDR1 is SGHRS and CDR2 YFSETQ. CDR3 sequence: CASSLGPGPPQETQYF. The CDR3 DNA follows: TGCGCCAGCAGCTTGGGTCCAGGTCCACCGCAGGAGACCCAGTACTTC. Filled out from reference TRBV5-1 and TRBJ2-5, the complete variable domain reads KAGVTQTPRYLIKTRGQQVTLSCSPISGHRSVSWYQQTPGQGLQFLFEYFSETQRNKGNFPGRFSGRQFSNSRSEMNVSTLELGDSALYLCASSLGPGPPQETQYFGPGTRLLVL.

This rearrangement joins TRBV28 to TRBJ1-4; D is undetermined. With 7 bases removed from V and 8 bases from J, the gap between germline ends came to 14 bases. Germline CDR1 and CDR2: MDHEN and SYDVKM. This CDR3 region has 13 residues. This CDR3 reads CASTLPEKEKLFF. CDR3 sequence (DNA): TGTGCCAGCACCCTCCCAGAAAAGGAAAAACTGTTTTTT.

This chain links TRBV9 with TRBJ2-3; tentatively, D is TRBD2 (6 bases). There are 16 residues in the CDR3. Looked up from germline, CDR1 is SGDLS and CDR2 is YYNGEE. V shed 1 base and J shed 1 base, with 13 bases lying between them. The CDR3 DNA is TGTGCCAGCAGCGTAAAGGGCGGGGAGGGCACAGATACGCAGTATTTT. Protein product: CASSVKGGEGTDTQYF. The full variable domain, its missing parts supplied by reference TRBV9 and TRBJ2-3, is DSGVTQTPKHLITATGQRVTLRCSPRSGDLSVYWYQQSLDQGLQFLIQYYNGEERAKGNILERFSAQQFPDLHSELNLSSLELGDSALYFCASSVKGGEGTDTQYFGPGTRLTVL.

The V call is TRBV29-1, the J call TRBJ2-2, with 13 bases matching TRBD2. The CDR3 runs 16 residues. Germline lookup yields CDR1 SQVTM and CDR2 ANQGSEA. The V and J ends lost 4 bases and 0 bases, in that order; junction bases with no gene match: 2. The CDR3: CSVGTSGGANTGELFF. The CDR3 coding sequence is TGCAGCGTTGGGACTAGCGGGGGTGCGAACACCGGGGAGCTGTTTTTT.

The CDR3 protein is CASVQGTDTQYF. CDR3 in DNA: TGTGCCAGCGTTCAGGGCACAGATACGCAGTATTTT. The chain joins TRBV2 to TRBJ2-3; D ambiguous. Germline CDR1 is SNHLY and CDR2 is FYNNEI. This CDR3 is built from 12 residues. The V gene lost 8 bases and the J gene lost 1 base, with 7 bases spanning the gap.

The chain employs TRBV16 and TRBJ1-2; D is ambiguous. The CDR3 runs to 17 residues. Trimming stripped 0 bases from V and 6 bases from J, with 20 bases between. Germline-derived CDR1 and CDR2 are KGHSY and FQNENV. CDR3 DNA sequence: TGTGCCAGCAGCCAATCAATCGGCCAGTGGGTCGAGGATGGCTACACCTTC. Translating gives CASSQSIGQWVEDGYTF.

CDR3 in amino acids: CASSRLRDRENSPLHF. The CDR3 DNA reads TGTGCCAGCAGCCGACTCCGGGACAGGGAAAATTCACCCCTCCACTTT. The chain combines TRBV5-8 with TRBJ1-6, with 9 bases lining up with TRBD1. This CDR3 region has 16 residues. The germline gives CDR1 SGHTS, CDR2 YDEGEE. V dropped 4 bases and J dropped 7; count of bases not matched to a gene: 9.

CDR3 sequence (DNA): TGTGCCAGCAGCTCACGAGGAGGAGGCTATGGCTACACCTTC. Translating it yields CASSSRGGGYGYTF. The chain employs TRBV7-9 and TRBJ1-2; no reliable D call. CDR3 length equals 14 residues. Trimming removed 4 bases at V and 4 bases at J, with 13 bases between. Germline V gene data show CDR1 as SEHNR and CDR2 as FQNEAQ (reference sequence).

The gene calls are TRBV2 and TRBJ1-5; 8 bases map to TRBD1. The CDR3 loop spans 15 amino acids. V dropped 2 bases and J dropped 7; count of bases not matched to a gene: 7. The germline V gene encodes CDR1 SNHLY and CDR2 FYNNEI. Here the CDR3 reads CASSENQGAGQPQHF. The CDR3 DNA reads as TGTGCCAGCAGTGAAAACCAGGGGGCGGGACAGCCCCAGCATTTT.

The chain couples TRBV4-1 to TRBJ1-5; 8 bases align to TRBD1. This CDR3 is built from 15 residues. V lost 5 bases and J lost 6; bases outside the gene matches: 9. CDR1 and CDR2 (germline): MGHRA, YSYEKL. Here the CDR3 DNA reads TGCGCCAGCAGCGAAGGACAGGGAACTCCTCAGCCCCAGCATTTT. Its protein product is CASSEGQGTPQPQHF.

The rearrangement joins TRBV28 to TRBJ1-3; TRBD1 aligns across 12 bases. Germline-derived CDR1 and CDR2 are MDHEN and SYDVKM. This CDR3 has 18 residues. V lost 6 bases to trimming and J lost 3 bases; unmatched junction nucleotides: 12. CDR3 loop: CASSSSGTGGAYGNTIYF. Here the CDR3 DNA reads TGTGCCAGCAGCTCCTCCGGGACAGGGGGCGCTTATGGAAACACCATATATTTT.

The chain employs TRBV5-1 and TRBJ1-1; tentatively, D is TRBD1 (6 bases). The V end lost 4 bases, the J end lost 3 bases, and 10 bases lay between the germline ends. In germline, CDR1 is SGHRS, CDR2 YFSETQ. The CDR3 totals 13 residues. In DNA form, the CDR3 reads TGCGCCAGCAGCATCCGGACAGACACTGAAGCTTTCTTT. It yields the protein CASSIRTDTEAFF.

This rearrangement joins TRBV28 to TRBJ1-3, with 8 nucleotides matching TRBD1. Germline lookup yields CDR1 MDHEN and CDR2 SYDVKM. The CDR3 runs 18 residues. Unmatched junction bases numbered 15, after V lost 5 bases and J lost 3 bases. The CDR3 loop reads CASSLGQGPNLGGNTIYF. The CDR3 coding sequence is TGTGCCAGCAGTCTCGGACAGGGCCCTAACTTAGGTGGAAACACCATATATTTT. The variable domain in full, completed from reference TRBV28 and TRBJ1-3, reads DVKVTQSSRYLVKRTGEKVFLECVQDMDHENMFWYRQDPGLGLRLIYFSYDVKMKEKGDIPEGYSVSREKKERFSLILESASTNQTSMYLCASSLGQGPNLGGNTIYFGEGSWLTVV.